Listed below are T cell receptor beta chains from one sample, sequenced in a study of HIV-infected patients and healthy controls. TCRdb reanalysed the 5' RACE reads using MiXCR and keeps one entry per CDR3 protein. The table lists roughly 25,000 distinct CDR3 sequences, under 9% of them singletons. Source material: blood. These receptors originate from an adult in good health. Both conserved end residues are part of each CDR3. D genes are given only for firm matches. Clone sizes are given selectively: once, few, many, or a class where the clone is expanded.

d_call	j_call	v_call	clone_size	cdr3_aa	cdr3_nt
-	TRBJ1-1	TRBV30	many	CAWSGGPTEAFF	TGTGCCTGGAGCGGGGGGCCCACTGAAGCTTTCTTT
TRBD1	TRBJ1-1	TRBV12-3/TRBV12-4	many	CASRLKGAGTEAFF	TGTGCCAGTAGATTAAAGGGGGCAGGCACTGAAGCTTTCTTT
-	TRBJ1-1	TRBV6-5	many	CASSKFTEAFF	TGTGCCAGCAGTAAATTCACTGAAGCTTTCTTT
-	TRBJ1-1	TRBV7-2	-	CASSLWGGAMNTEAFF	TGTGCCAGCAGCTTATGGGGGGGAGCAATGAACACTGAAGCTTTCTTT
TRBD1	TRBJ1-1	TRBV6-1	few	CASSLWGRGTTEAFF	TGTGCCAGCAGTTTATGGGGCAGGGGGACCACTGAAGCTTTCTTT
-	TRBJ2-2	TRBV10-3	many	CAISPRTNTGELFF	TGTGCCATCAGCCCCAGGACGAACACCGGGGAGCTGTTTTTT
TRBD1	TRBJ1-2	TRBV5-6	many	CASSLAGTVYAGYTF	TGTGCCAGCAGCTTGGCAGGGACAGTCTATGCCGGCTACACCTTC
-	TRBJ1-1	TRBV30	many	CAWSTLLNINTEAFF	TGTGCCTGGAGTACCCTTCTTAACATTAACACTGAAGCTTTCTTT
-	TRBJ1-2	TRBV7-2	many	CASSLFYGYTF	TGTGCCAGCAGCTTATTCTATGGCTACACCTTC
TRBD1	TRBJ2-7	TRBV6-5	many	CASRQIQGAYEQYF	TGTGCCAGCAGACAGATACAGGGGGCCTACGAGCAGTACTTC
-	TRBJ1-4	TRBV2	many	CASSDGGRSTNEKLFF	TGTGCCAGCAGTGACGGGGGCCGGTCAACTAATGAAAAACTGTTTTTT
-	TRBJ2-7	TRBV7-2	many	CASSWNRDRNEQYF	TGTGCCAGCAGCTGGAACCGGGACCGGAACGAGCAGTACTTC